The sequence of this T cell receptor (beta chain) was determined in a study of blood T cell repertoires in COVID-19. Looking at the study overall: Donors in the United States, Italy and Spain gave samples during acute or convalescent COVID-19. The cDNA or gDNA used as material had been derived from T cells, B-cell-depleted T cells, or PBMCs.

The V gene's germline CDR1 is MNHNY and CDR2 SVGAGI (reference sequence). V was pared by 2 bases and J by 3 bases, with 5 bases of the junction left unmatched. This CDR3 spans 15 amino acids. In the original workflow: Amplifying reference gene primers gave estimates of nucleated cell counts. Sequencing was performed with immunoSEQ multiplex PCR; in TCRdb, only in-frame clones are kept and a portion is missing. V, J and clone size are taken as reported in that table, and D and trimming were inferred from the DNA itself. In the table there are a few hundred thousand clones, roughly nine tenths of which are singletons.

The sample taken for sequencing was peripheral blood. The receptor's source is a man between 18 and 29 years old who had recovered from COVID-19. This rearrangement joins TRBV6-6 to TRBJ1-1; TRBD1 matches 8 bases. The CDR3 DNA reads TGTGCCAGCAGTTACAGGGCAGGGGGCTACACTGAAGCTTTCTTT. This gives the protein CASSYRAGGYTEAFF.